The rows below give T cell receptor beta chains drawn from one sample of a study of blood T cell repertoires in COVID-19. Profiling relied on immunoSEQ multiplex PCR, and the TCRdb table lists in-frame clones only, not all of them. The sample consists of some 180,000 clones, approximately 85% of them appearing once. The sequenced sample consisted of PBMCs or T cells enriched from blood (not recorded which). Receptors were obtained from a middle-aged man who had recovered from COVID-19. CDR3s include the opening cysteine and the closing phenylalanine or tryptophan. Some rows have no size entry. The others give once, few or many, or a class for an expanded clone.

j_gene,abundance,v_gene,CDR3aa
TRBJ2-2,.,TRBV7-9,CASSRHGGNTGELFF
TRBJ1-5,.,TRBV6-5,CASNENSNQPQHF
TRBJ2-7,.,TRBV29-1,CSVEVPSGRSLYEQYF
TRBJ2-3,.,TRBV7-6,CASSLGVGGNTDTQYF
TRBJ2-7,.,TRBV28,CASSSGQGAEQYF
TRBJ2-3,.,TRBV11-3,CASSSGTADTQYF
TRBJ1-4,.,TRBV2,CASNREKENEKLFF
TRBJ1-6,.,TRBV5-6,CASSSGTGDFLRALHF
TRBJ2-2,.,TRBV28,CATDRDWGTGELFF
TRBJ2-1,.,TRBV5-6,CASSHTSGEQFF
TRBJ1-2,.,TRBV19,CASSIEAGQTNYGYTF
TRBJ1-2,.,TRBV12-3/TRBV12-4,CASSFWRRGYTF
TRBJ1-6,.,TRBV27,CASRGRDSYNSPLHF
TRBJ2-7,.,TRBV5-1,CASSLGGTGLSYEQYF
TRBJ2-6,.,TRBV30,CAWSAGQTSGANVLTF
TRBJ1-1,.,TRBV10-3,CAISMGQGVATEAFF
TRBJ1-1,.,TRBV9,CASSGEGGPEAFF
TRBJ1-1,.,TRBV5-1,CASSPGGTVNTEAFF
TRBJ1-1,.,TRBV19,CASRFEVNTEAFF
TRBJ1-5,.,TRBV18,CASSPLRGPDQPQHF
TRBJ2-7,.,TRBV5-1,CASSGTGRSHEQYF
TRBJ1-5,.,TRBV7-8,CASSLVADYSNQPQHF
TRBJ1-1,.,TRBV5-6,CASSQTAWLRNTEAFF
TRBJ2-2,.,TRBV19,CASSYRSGELFF
TRBJ1-6,few,TRBV28,CASSFGGPDNSPLHF
TRBJ1-2,.,TRBV27,CASSLAGGGYGYTF
TRBJ2-3,.,TRBV2,CANIMDIDSTDTQYF
TRBJ2-1,.,TRBV28,CASRGLAGGGGNEQFF